The rows below give T cell receptor beta chains drawn from one sample of a study of shared clonotypes between healthy human individuals. The repertoire was sequenced with immunoSEQ multiplex PCR; TCRdb's copy has only in-frame clones and lacks some. The table shows 490,000 or so clones, with about 79% occurring only once. Sequencing was carried out using PBMCs. The receptors were gathered from a woman between 35 and 50 years old in good health. Some clones in this sample may be carry-over from other donors' samples. Both conserved end residues are part of each CDR3. The D gene is left open where the match is weak. Some rows mark clone size as missing; the rest say once, few, many or name a class of expanded clone.

size	V	D	J	DNA	CDR3
-	TRBV28	-	TRBJ1-5	TGTGCCAGCAGGATGAGTGACAGAACTGATCAGCCCCAGCATTTT	CASRMSDRTDQPQHF
-	TRBV7-9	-	TRBJ1-1	TGTGCCAGCAGCTTAGGAGGGTTGAACACTGAAGCTTTCTTT	CASSLGGLNTEAFF
-	TRBV28	-	TRBJ2-1	TGTGCCAGCAGTTTAGGGCTTTCCTCCTCTAATGAGCAGTTCTTC	CASSLGLSSSNEQFF
-	TRBV19	-	TRBJ2-7	TGTGCCAGTAGCCCTGGGGCCGTCGGGACCTACGAGCAGTACTTC	CASSPGAVGTYEQYF
-	TRBV18	TRBD1	TRBJ1-1	TGTGCCAGCTCTCGGAACAGGGGGCCTCCCGACCTTAACACTGAAGCTTTCTTT	CASSRNRGPPDLNTEAFF
-	TRBV2	-	TRBJ2-7	TGTGCCAGCAGTGTGGGTAGCGTCTACGAGCAGTACTTC	CASSVGSVYEQYF
few	TRBV10-3	-	TRBJ1-6	TGTGCCATCAGTGAGACAGACGTCAGTTCACCCCTCCACTTT	CAISETDVSSPLHF
-	TRBV6-6	TRBD1	TRBJ2-7	TGTGCCAGCAGTGCGAGGGGGCGACCAATCTCCTACGAGCAGTACTTC	CASSARGRPISYEQYF
-	TRBV27	-	TRBJ1-4	TGTGCCAGCAGTTTGGGAAAGATTAATGAAAAACTGTTTTTT	CASSLGKINEKLFF
few	TRBV11-2	-	TRBJ2-7	TGTGCCAGCAGCTTAGCGGGAGGGACAGCCGCTGAGCAGTACTTC	CASSLAGGTAAEQYF
-	TRBV5-4	TRBD1	TRBJ1-2	TGTGCCAGCAATCCGGGACAGGGTCCCGGCTACACCTTC	CASNPGQGPGYTF
-	TRBV20-1	-	TRBJ1-1	TGCAGTGCTAGACGTAACACTGAAGCTTTCTTT	CSARRNTEAFF
-	TRBV5-1	TRBD2	TRBJ2-7	TGCGCCAGCAGCCCTGGGACTAGAGGTCGGGACGAGCAGTACTTC	CASSPGTRGRDEQYF
-	TRBV5-4	-	TRBJ1-1	TGTGCCAGCAGCTGGTTGGGGGGCACTGAAGCTTTCTTT	CASSWLGGTEAFF
-	TRBV4-2	-	TRBJ1-1	TGTGCCAGCAGCCAAGATCGGGGAGTTGGTGAAGCTTTCTTT	CASSQDRGVGEAFF
-	TRBV5-4	TRBD2	TRBJ2-1	TGTGCCAGCAGCTTGGTACTAGCGGGAGATCTGGATGAGCAGTTCTTC	CASSLVLAGDLDEQFF
-	TRBV28	-	TRBJ2-7	TGTGGTAGTTTGGCTAAAGGGCAGTACTTC	CGSLAKGQYF
-	TRBV12-2	-	TRBJ2-7	TGTGCAAGTCGCTTAGTGTGGACTAGCGGGAGGACCTACGAGCAGTACTTC	CASRLVWTSGRTYEQYF
-	TRBV21-1	-	TRBJ2-7	TGTGCCAGCACTAAAAGGGCCGTAGGGAACATGTTGATTTTTCAACAGTACTTC	CASTKRAVGNMLIFQQYF
-	TRBV28	-	TRBJ1-4	TGTGCCAGCAGTCCACAGGTATACAGAGAAAAACTGTTTTTT	CASSPQVYREKLFF
-	TRBV4-2	TRBD2	TRBJ2-3	TGTGCCAGCAGCCAAGATACGACACTGACTAGCGGAAGAACAGATACGCAGTATTTT	CASSQDTTLTSGRTDTQYF
-	TRBV7-9	TRBD1	TRBJ1-5	TGTGCCAGCAGCTTAGTCGGGGACAGGGGAAGGCAGCCCCAGCATTTT	CASSLVGDRGRQPQHF
once	TRBV18	-	TRBJ2-5	TGTGCCAGCTCACCCCCGACAGGTCCAGAGACCCAGTACTTC	CASSPPTGPETQYF
-	TRBV7-9	TRBD1	TRBJ1-2	TGTGCCAGCAGCTCCGGACAGGGGTATGGCTACACCTTC	CASSSGQGYGYTF
-	TRBV10-1	TRBD2	TRBJ2-1	TGCGCCAGCAGCCCCGGGACTAGCAGTTACAATGAGCAGTTCTTC	CASSPGTSSYNEQFF
-	TRBV7-8	-	TRBJ2-4	TGTGCCAGCAGCTTAGGGCTAGCTGGGGACATTCAGTACTTC	CASSLGLAGDIQYF
once	TRBV9	TRBD2	TRBJ2-3	TGTGCCAGCAGCTCCAGCGGGAGGGCAACAGATACGCAGTATTTT	CASSSSGRATDTQYF
-	TRBV20-1	-	TRBJ1-2	TGCAGTGCCCAGGGTCCGGGTGGCTACACCTTC	CSAQGPGGYTF
-	TRBV28	-	TRBJ2-7	TGTGCCAGCAGTTCACGTTACGAGCAGTACTTC	CASSSRYEQYF
-	TRBV28	TRBD1	TRBJ1-3	TGTGCCAGCAGAGAGGGACAGGGAGGAAACACCATATATTTT	CASREGQGGNTIYF
-	TRBV7-3	-	TRBJ2-5	TGTGCCAGCTTTACTTGGCTAGAGACCCAGTACTTC	CASFTWLETQYF
-	TRBV2	TRBD1	TRBJ1-2	TGTGCCAGCAGTTTACGGACAGGGGGCCTAGGTGGCTACACCTTC	CASSLRTGGLGGYTF
once	TRBV19	-	TRBJ2-1	TGTGCCAGTAGTACCTATGGGGTAAGCAATGAGCAGTTCTTC	CASSTYGVSNEQFF
few	TRBV5-6	TRBD2	TRBJ2-1	TGTGCCAGCAGCAGGCGGGGGGTGAGTGATGAGCAGTTCTTC	CASSRRGVSDEQFF
many	TRBV6-5	TRBD1	TRBJ2-7	TGTGCCAGCAGTTACTCCTCAGGGGGTGCGGACGAGCAGTACTTC	CASSYSSGGADEQYF
-	TRBV10-1	-	TRBJ2-7	TGCGCCAGCAGTGAGTCCAGGGGCGCAGGGCAGTACTTC	CASSESRGAGQYF
-	TRBV5-1	-	TRBJ2-4	TGCGCCAGCAGCTTGGGAGCGGCAGGAGGGACCAAAAACATTCAGTACTTC	CASSLGAAGGTKNIQYF
few	TRBV4-1	TRBD2	TRBJ2-2	TGCGCCAGCAGCCACAGCGGGAGGGGGAACACCGGGGAGCTGTTTTTT	CASSHSGRGNTGELFF
once	TRBV27	TRBD2	TRBJ2-2	TGTGCCAGCAGTTTATTGGGTCGCGGGAGTGCCGGGGAGCTGTTTTTT	CASSLLGRGSAGELFF
-	TRBV6-5	-	TRBJ2-7	TGTGCCAGCACTTTTGCGGGCGCCTACGAGCAGTACTTC	CASTFAGAYEQYF
-	TRBV11-3	TRBD2	TRBJ2-1	TGTGCCAGCAGCTCACTAGCGGGAGCCGACAATGAGCAGTTCTTC	CASSSLAGADNEQFF
-	TRBV14	-	TRBJ1-2	TGTGCCAGCAGCCAATCCCCTTGGGGGGCTTGGAATGGCTACACCTTC	CASSQSPWGAWNGYTF
few	TRBV30	-	TRBJ1-5	TGTGCCTGGACAGAAAATACAAATCAGCCCCAGCATTTT	CAWTENTNQPQHF
few	TRBV7-6	TRBD1	TRBJ2-5	TGTGCCAGCAGCCTTCCTGGACAGGGGGCGGGGGAGACCCAGTACTTC	CASSLPGQGAGETQYF
-	TRBV7-3	-	TRBJ2-2	TGTGCCAGCAGCTTAACATTGAACACCGGGGAGCTGTTTTTT	CASSLTLNTGELFF
-	TRBV5-6	TRBD1	TRBJ1-5	TGTGCCAGCAGCACCCTCGGGACAGGGTACGGTCAGCCCCAGCATTTT	CASSTLGTGYGQPQHF
once	TRBV6-5	-	TRBJ2-1	TGTGCCAGCAGTTACTCGGACGGAAACAATGAGCAGTTCTTC	CASSYSDGNNEQFF
-	TRBV27	TRBD1	TRBJ2-5	TGTGCCAGCAGGGGGGACAGAAAAGAGACCCAGTACTTC	CASRGDRKETQYF
-	TRBV10-3	-	TRBJ2-1	TGTGCCATCAGTGAGTTCGGGGAGGGGGGCTACAATGAGCAGTTCTTC	CAISEFGEGGYNEQFF
once	TRBV29-1	-	TRBJ2-3	TGCAGCGCCCAATCCGGGCCCATAAGGGCAGATACGCAGTATTTT	CSAQSGPIRADTQYF
-	TRBV4-2	-	TRBJ2-7	TGTGCCAGCAGCCAAGAAATCTTCGGCGAGCAGTACTTC	CASSQEIFGEQYF
-	TRBV14	-	TRBJ2-2	TGTGCCAGCAGCCTCTTCCCCGTATCGTGGGAGTCTTTCGCCGGGGAGCTGTTTTTT	CASSLFPVSWESFAGELFF
many	TRBV5-1	TRBD1	TRBJ2-7	TGCGCCAGCAGCCCCAGATCCGACAGGGTATACGAGCAGTACTTC	CASSPRSDRVYEQYF
-	TRBV9	TRBD1	TRBJ1-3	TGTGCCAGCAGCGAGGCAACAGGGGACTCTGGAAACACCATATATTTT	CASSEATGDSGNTIYF
-	TRBV5-1	-	TRBJ2-2	TGCGCCAGCAGCTTGGTGCTCGCACAGAACACCGGGGAGCTGTTTTTT	CASSLVLAQNTGELFF